This T cell receptor beta chain was retrieved from a study of shared clonotypes between healthy human individuals. Germline loops: CDR1 MNHEY, CDR2 SMNVEV (reference sequence). The CDR3 contains 15 residues. Trimming took 5 bases from V and 1 from J, leaving 15 bases between them. Some 92 million PBMCs per unsorted sample were used for genomic DNA. Each subset's genomic DNA was shared equally among a number of immunoSEQ plates. Template amounts of 300 to 350 ng DNA, around 33,000 T cell genomes, were employed in unsorted PBMC replicate PCRs. In the source study's methods: ImmunoSEQ sequences covered only the junction and lacked quality scores; filtering therefore differed. The data were produced by immunoSEQ multiplex PCR, yet TCRdb's version contains in-frame clones alone and is incomplete. V and J calls plus clone size are reproduced from that table; the DNA served to infer D and trimming. There are hundreds of thousands of clones in the sample; around 81% occur only once, and about 12% lies in the top ten.

The chain links TRBV27 to TRBJ2-7; D gene uncertain. This TCR came from a woman in her thirties or forties in good health. Some clones in this sample may be carry-over from other donors' samples. The specimen sequenced was PBMCs. The CDR3 region is CASSRPSEGSYEQYF. CDR3 in DNA: TGTGCCAGCAGTAGACCATCCGAAGGATCCTACGAGCAGTACTTC.